Described below is a single TCR beta chain sequence and its context. The target antigen is unknown. Extraction of total RNA was performed on unfractionated whole blood. This sample is part of a study of human T cells and chemical hapten exposure. Study at large: Small volume differences among pooled libraries mainly caused per-sample TCR yield variation.

The library gave individual cDNA molecules unique molecular identifiers. Authors' data handling: Ranging from roughly 23,224 to 690,600, TCR counts per sample had a median value of roughly 96,000. In TCRdb, the 5' RACE reads were re-called with MiXCR into one record per CDR3 protein. These V and J calls originate from TCRdb's pipeline instead of the authors' own analysis. The table has about 140,000 distinct CDR3 sequences, roughly 4% seen once. Study results and caveats: There was no change with DPC sensitization in TCRs above 1 in 1000 frequency.

This TCR derives from a female donor in good health.

The CDR3 loop reads CSVDDRVTDTQYF. Written as DNA, the CDR3 is TGCAGCGTCGATGACAGGGTTACCGATACGCAGTATTTT. The V gene is TRBV29-1, the J gene TRBJ2-3, with TRBD1 identical over 7 bases. CDR1 and CDR2 from the germline V gene are SQVTM and ANQGSEA. This CDR3 has 13 amino acids. The V gene end was trimmed by 6 bases and the J gene end by 6 bases; junction bases not matched to a gene: 9.